The next 7 T cell receptor beta chains were all read from a single sample in a study of technical replicates of blood from four donors. The assay was immunoSEQ multiplex PCR, and TCRdb's table has in-frame clones only and misses some. The profile shows about 80,000 clones, under 99% of them singletons. What was sequenced was T cells isolated from PBMCs. These receptor sequences come from a human donor in good health.

J is TRBJ2-7 and V is TRBV30, with 7 bases that match TRBD1. The CDR3 spans 12 residues. The V segment lost 6 bases and the J segment 3 bases; nucleotides outside the gene matches: 5. Germline V CDR1 and CDR2: GTSNPN, SVGIG (reference sequence). The CDR3 reads CACAQGFYEQYF. The CDR3 nucleotides read TGTGCCTGCGCACAGGGGTTCTACGAGCAGTACTTC.

This chain uses TRBV9 with TRBJ1-2, with TRBD1 matching 9 bases. The V gene end was trimmed by 3 bases and the J gene end by 6 bases; junction bases not matched to a gene: 6. This CDR3 contains 14 residues. Germline-derived CDR1 and CDR2 are SGDLS and YYNGEE. This CDR3 reads CASSGDRGKDGYTF. In nucleotides, the CDR3 is TGTGCCAGCAGCGGCGACAGGGGGAAGGATGGCTACACCTTC.

The gene calls are TRBV7-9 and TRBJ2-1, with 11 bases that match TRBD2. This CDR3 has 19 amino acids. CDR1 and CDR2 from the germline V gene are SEHNR and FQNEAQ (reference sequence). V shed 11 bases, J shed 0 bases, and the junction held 18 bases outside the gene matches. CDR3 in amino acids: CAAQAGTSGSTSSYNEQFF. Written as DNA, the CDR3 is TGTGCCGCACAAGCCGGGACTAGCGGTTCAACGAGCTCCTACAATGAGCAGTTCTTC.

This sequence joins TRBV4-3 and TRBJ2-7; tentatively, D is TRBD1 (6 bases). V shed 0 bases and J shed 2 bases, with 14 bases lying between them. The germline V gene has CDR1 LGHNA and CDR2 YSLEER. The CDR3 covers 16 residues. The CDR3 here is CASSQEVPAGAYEQYF. CDR3 in DNA: TGCGCCAGCAGCCAAGAGGTTCCAGCAGGGGCCTACGAGCAGTACTTC.

This rearrangement joins TRBV19 to TRBJ2-3; D is uncertain. This CDR3 contains 13 residues. The V gene's germline CDR1 is LNHDA and CDR2 SQIVND (reference sequence). With 5 bases removed from V and 3 bases from J, the gap between germline ends came to 9 bases. This chain's CDR3 is CASSPVKTDTQYF. The CDR3 DNA sequence: TGTGCCAGTAGTCCAGTTAAGACAGATACGCAGTATTTT.

The rearrangement joins TRBV6-5 to TRBJ2-1; D remains unclear. The V gene's germline CDR1 is MNHEY and CDR2 SVGAGI. V lost 6 bases and J lost 8, with 17 bases in between. The CDR3 is 14 amino acids. The DNA for the CDR3 is TGTGCCAGCAGACGGGTCAGAACTGGTGATGAGCAGTTCTTC. It specifies CASRRVRTGDEQFF.

J is TRBJ2-7 and V is TRBV5-1; D is perhaps TRBD2 (5 bases). The germline V gene has CDR1 SGHRS and CDR2 YFSETQ. The V end lost 3 bases, the J end lost 5 bases, and 18 bases lay between the germline ends. The CDR3 totals 15 residues. In DNA form, the CDR3 reads TGCGCCAGCAGCTACGAGGCTGGACTCGGGGACGAGCAGTACTTC. Amino acid sequence: CASSYEAGLGDEQYF.